The 30 T cell receptor beta chains presented below share a single source sample, sequenced in a study of blood T cell repertoires in COVID-19. The method was immunoSEQ multiplex PCR; TCRdb's version includes in-frame clones alone and lacks a portion of them. The sample shows under 200,000 clones, 65% to 90% of them seen only once. Sequencing was done on a sample of peripheral blood. The receptors derive from a man aged 60 to 75 with acute or convalescent COVID-19.

The rearrangement joins TRBV2 to TRBJ2-1; 8 bases are shared with TRBD2. Germline assignment: CDR1 SNHLY and CDR2 FYNNEI. With V trimmed by 5 bases and J by 0 bases, 9 bases remained unmatched. The CDR3 is 17 residues long. CDR3 amino acids: CASSPTSGKSSYNEQFF. For the CDR3, the DNA is TGTGCCAGCAGTCCTACTAGCGGCAAGAGCTCCTACAATGAGCAGTTCTTC.

V gene TRBV28 combines with J gene TRBJ2-7; 8 bases are a match to TRBD2. V was pared by 3 bases and J by 6 bases, with 13 bases of the junction left unmatched. CDR3 length: 16 amino acids. The germline CDR1 and CDR2 sequences are MDHEN and SYDVKM. This CDR3 reads CASSLPSGTRGLEQYF. DNA of the CDR3: TGTGCCAGCAGTTTGCCCTCCGGGACTAGAGGCCTCGAGCAGTACTTC.

The chain has TRBV10-3 and TRBJ2-7; weak D call: TRBD2 (5 bases). The CDR3 is made up of 13 amino acids. V was trimmed by 10 bases and J by 0 bases, leaving 13 bases between them. In germline, CDR1 is ENHRY, CDR2 SYGVKD. This CDR3 is CATRRVRSYEQYF. DNA of the CDR3: TGTGCCACTCGGCGGGTTCGCTCCTACGAGCAGTACTTC.

The chain combines TRBV4-2 with TRBJ1-5; 8 positions match TRBD1. The CDR3 runs 16 residues. The germline V gene has CDR1 LGHNA and CDR2 YNFKEQ. The junction had 10 bases not matched to a gene; V was cut back by 4 bases and J by 5 bases. The CDR3 DNA follows: TGTGCCAGCAGCCCAGAGGGTCAGGGGGCTCATCAGCCCCAGCATTTT. Its translation: CASSPEGQGAHQPQHF.

J is TRBJ1-1 and V is TRBV6-6, with D unresolved. Germline-derived CDR1 and CDR2 are MNHNY and SVGAGI (reference sequence). The CDR3 sequence is 15 residues long. V gave up 5 bases and J gave up 8 bases, with 21 bases separating them. CDR3 amino acids: CASSPQSTRQAEAFF. As DNA, the CDR3 is TGTGCCAGCAGTCCCCAATCGACTAGACAAGCCGAAGCTTTCTTT.

The CDR3 coding sequence is TGTGCCAGTAGTATAAGGTTGGGGGCCTCCTACGAGCAGTACTTC. This encodes CASSIRLGASYEQYF. The gene calls are TRBV19 and TRBJ2-7, with a weak D call TRBD1 (6 bases). In germline, CDR1 is LNHDA, CDR2 SQIVND (reference sequence). With 2 bases removed from V and 0 bases from J, the gap between germline ends came to 11 bases. The CDR3 is 15 amino acids.

The V gene is TRBV18, the J gene TRBJ1-3; no clear D. Germline V CDR1 and CDR2: KGHSH, LQKENI. V was cut by 2 bases and J by 2 bases, with 7 bases left in between. The CDR3 totals 14 residues. CDR3 residues: CASSPREAGNTIYF. The CDR3 DNA sequence: TGTGCCAGCTCACCAAGGGAGGCTGGAAACACCATATATTTT.

CDR3 DNA: TGTGCCAGCAGTTTATTACTCGGACAGCGCACCTACGAGCAGTACTTC. This sequence encodes CASSLLLGQRTYEQYF. The chain has TRBV28 and TRBJ2-7; tentatively, D is TRBD1 (6 bases). V lost 1 base and J lost 2, with 15 bases in between. This CDR3 is 16 amino acids long. CDR1 MDHEN and CDR2 SYDVKM come from the germline V gene. Together with reference TRBV28 and TRBJ2-7, the CDR3 gives the full variable domain: DVKVTQSSRYLVKRTGEKVFLECVQDMDHENMFWYRQDPGLGLRLIYFSYDVKMKEKGDIPEGYSVSREKKERFSLILESASTNQTSMYLCASSLLLGQRTYEQYFGPGTRLTVT.

The V call is TRBV7-9, the J call TRBJ1-5; D ambiguous. The V end lost 1 base, the J end lost 3 bases, and 7 bases lay between the germline ends. The CDR3 totals 14 residues. Germline CDR1 and CDR2: SEHNR and FQNEAQ (reference sequence). Here the CDR3 reads CASSLGSPNQPQHF. The DNA of the CDR3 is TGTGCCAGCAGCTTAGGCAGTCCCAATCAGCCCCAGCATTTT.

This sequence joins TRBV5-1 and TRBJ2-6; D is ambiguous. The CDR3 spans 16 residues. V lost 4 bases to trimming and J lost 0 bases, with 11 bases between them. The germline gives CDR1 SGHRS, CDR2 YFSETQ. The CDR3: CASSPPSVSGANVLTF. Here the CDR3 DNA reads TGCGCCAGCAGCCCCCCTTCAGTCTCTGGGGCCAACGTCCTGACTTTC.

Only a few counts were recorded for this clone. V gene TRBV3-1 (or the pseudogene TRBV3-2) combines with J gene TRBJ2-3; 14 positions agree with TRBD2. V gave up 4 bases and J gave up 3 bases; unmatched junction bases: 9. Germline lookup yields CDR1 LGHDT and CDR2 YNNKEL (reference sequence). The CDR3 totals 18 residues. As DNA, the CDR3 is TGTGCCAGCAGCCCTGGACTAGCGGGAGGAGGGAAAACAGATACGCAGTATTTT. This sequence encodes CASSPGLAGGGKTDTQYF.

About this clone: Other DNA sequences in this sample translate to the same CDR3. V usage is TRBV20-1 and J usage is TRBJ1-2, with D unclear. The germline CDR1 and CDR2 sequences are DFQATT and SNEGSKA (reference sequence). The V gene lost 6 bases and the J gene lost 4 bases, with 9 bases spanning the gap. The CDR3 has 11 amino acids. The CDR3 region has the DNA TGCAGTGCCCAATCCAGCTATGGCTACACCTTC. As protein: CSAQSSYGYTF.

The V call is TRBV28, the J call TRBJ1-2; 10 nucleotides align to TRBD1. V lost 4 bases and J lost 4; bases outside the gene matches: 3. Germline V lookup: CDR1 MDHEN, CDR2 SYDVKM. The length of the CDR3 is 14 residues. The CDR3 sequence: CASSSGQGTYGYTF. As DNA, the CDR3 is TGTGCCAGCAGTTCGGGACAGGGGACCTATGGCTACACCTTC.

The chain employs TRBV6-5 and TRBJ2-3, with 7 bases lining up with TRBD1. Germline CDR1 reads MNHEY; CDR2 reads SVGAGI. V gave up 8 bases and J gave up 3 bases; unmatched junction bases: 11. The CDR3 length is 15 residues. The CDR3, as DNA: TGTGCCAGCGCCGATACGGGACAGCCAACAGATACGCAGTATTTT. Translating gives CASADTGQPTDTQYF.

The chain carries TRBV7-3 and TRBJ2-5; 8 bases match TRBD2. Germline CDR1 is SGHTA and CDR2 is FQGTGA. The CDR3 loop spans 17 amino acids. The V segment lost 5 bases and the J segment 2 bases; nucleotides outside the gene matches: 13. The CDR3 nucleotides read TGTGCCAGCAGCCCCTCCGGGACTAGATATTCTCAAGAGACCCAGTACTTC. Translation gives CASSPSGTRYSQETQYF.

This chain connects TRBV24-1 to TRBJ2-3, with TRBD2 identical over 14 bases. The germline V gene has CDR1 KGHDR and CDR2 SFDVKD. There are 16 residues in the CDR3. V was pared by 3 bases and J by 4 bases, with 2 bases of the junction left unmatched. CDR3 in amino acids: CATSDPGLAGADTQYF. The CDR3 nucleotides read TGTGCCACCAGTGATCCGGGACTAGCGGGAGCAGATACGCAGTATTTT.

DNA for the CDR3: TGTGCCAGCAGTTTTACCGGGACTCTCAACGAGCAGTACTTC. Protein product: CASSFTGTLNEQYF. J is TRBJ2-7 and V is TRBV6-1, with D possibly being TRBD2 (6 bases). Germline V gene sequence: CDR1 MNHNS, CDR2 SASEGT. This CDR3 is 14 amino acids long. The V gene lost 5 bases and the J gene lost 5 bases, with 16 bases spanning the gap.

This chain connects TRBV4-1 to TRBJ2-7, with D possibly matching TRBD1 (6 bases). Trimming took 2 bases from V and 3 from J, leaving 17 bases between them. Looked up from germline, CDR1 is MGHRA and CDR2 is YSYEKL. There are 16 residues in the CDR3. The CDR3 nucleotides are TGCGCCAGCAGCCAACAACCCCAGGGACAACACTACGAGCAGTACTTC. Translation: CASSQQPQGQHYEQYF.

CDR3 coding DNA: TGTGCCAGCACCGAATTGGTCCGGGACTACGTAGAGACCCAGTACTTC. Protein product: CASTELVRDYVETQYF. The rearrangement joins TRBV5-5 to TRBJ2-5; TRBD2 matches 7 bases. V shed 6 bases, J shed 4 bases, and the junction held 15 bases outside the gene matches. The germline gives CDR1 SGHKS, CDR2 YYEKEE (reference sequence). This CDR3 has 16 amino acids.

V gene TRBV19 combines with J gene TRBJ1-1, with D uncertain. This CDR3 comprises 13 residues. Deletions cut 3 bases from V and 1 base from J, with 6 bases between. CDR1 is LNHDA, CDR2 SQIVND, per germline (reference sequence). CDR3 in amino acids: CASSIGRNTEAFF. DNA for the CDR3: TGTGCCAGTAGTATCGGTCGGAACACTGAAGCTTTCTTT.

This CDR3 reads CASSLKEQGAGGNTEAFF. CDR3 DNA sequence: TGCGCCAGCAGCCTCAAAGAACAGGGGGCGGGGGGAAACACTGAAGCTTTCTTT. This sequence joins TRBV4-1 and TRBJ1-1, with 9 nucleotides matching TRBD1. V trimming: 4 bases; J trimming: 2 bases; junction bases outside the gene matches: 14. CDR1 and CDR2 from the germline V gene are MGHRA and YSYEKL. The CDR3 sequence is 18 residues long.

The sample holds a few counts of this clone. The chain employs TRBV11-2 and TRBJ1-6; unclear D gene. In germline, CDR1 is SGHAT, CDR2 FQNNGV. There are 15 residues in the CDR3. Trimming took off 0 bases at V and 11 bases at J, with 14 bases between the two ends. The CDR3 region is CASSLDRGTRAPLHF. CDR3 coding DNA: TGTGCCAGCAGCTTAGATCGGGGAACCCGGGCACCCCTCCACTTT.

The V and J genes are TRBV7-9 and TRBJ2-2; D not certain. V dropped 2 bases and J dropped 5 bases, with 6 bases sitting between them. The CDR3 length is 13 residues. Germline V gene data show CDR1 as SEHNR and CDR2 as FQNEAQ (reference sequence). In DNA, the CDR3 is TGTGCCAGCAGCTTATGGGCAACCGGGGAGCTGTTTTTT. This translates into CASSLWATGELFF.

The rearrangement joins TRBV18 to TRBJ2-5; D may be TRBD1 (6 bases). In germline, CDR1 is KGHSH, CDR2 LQKENI. Trimming took 4 bases from V and 1 from J, leaving 7 bases between them. The CDR3 runs to 13 residues. The CDR3, as DNA: TGTGCCAGCTCACGGGACATCCAAGAGACCCAGTACTTC. It encodes CASSRDIQETQYF.

This clone has only one observation. V is TRBV9 and J is TRBJ1-1; D is perhaps TRBD1 (6 bases). CDR3 size: 15 residues. CDR1 and CDR2 from the germline V gene are SGDLS and YYNGEE. V was shortened by 1 base and J by 0 bases, with 10 bases between the two germline ends. CDR3 nucleotides: TGTGCCAGCAGCGTACATGGGGGCATGAACACTGAAGCTTTCTTT. Translated: CASSVHGGMNTEAFF.

The chain employs TRBV5-4 and TRBJ1-1; TRBD1 matches 8 bases. Per the germline V gene, CDR1 is SGHNT and CDR2 is YYREEE (reference sequence). The V gene end was trimmed by 0 bases and the J gene end by 3 bases; junction bases not matched to a gene: 13. The CDR3 runs to 18 residues. The DNA of the CDR3 is TGTGCCAGCAGCTTGGGACCGGCAGGGGGCATGAGGGACACTGAAGCTTTCTTT. Translation gives CASSLGPAGGMRDTEAFF.

The V and J genes are TRBV5-1 and TRBJ1-6; 9 positions agree with TRBD1. Trimming removed 0 bases from V and 13 bases from J; junction bases left unmatched: 8. Germline V gives CDR1 SGHRS, CDR2 YFSETQ. CDR3 length: 15 residues. The CDR3 spells CASSLEGQGITPLHF. CDR3 nucleotide sequence: TGCGCCAGCAGCTTGGAGGGACAGGGTATAACCCCCCTCCACTTT. The full variable domain, in which reference TRBV5-1 and TRBJ1-6 provide the parts outside the CDR3, is KAGVTQTPRYLIKTRGQQVTLSCSPISGHRSVSWYQQTPGQGLQFLFEYFSETQRNKGNFPGRFSGRQFSNSRSEMNVSTLELGDSALYLCASSLEGQGITPLHFGNGTRLTVT.

The chain uses TRBV5-1 and TRBJ2-7, with 10 bases lining up with TRBD2. V shed 4 bases, J shed 7 bases, and the junction held 8 bases outside the gene matches. This CDR3 has 14 residues. Germline V lookup: CDR1 SGHRS, CDR2 YFSETQ. CDR3 amino acids: CASSPGGAGGEQYF. In DNA form, the CDR3 reads TGCGCCAGCAGCCCCGGGGGAGCGGGAGGGGAGCAGTACTTC. The full variable domain, its missing parts supplied by reference TRBV5-1 and TRBJ2-7, is KAGVTQTPRYLIKTRGQQVTLSCSPISGHRSVSWYQQTPGQGLQFLFEYFSETQRNKGNFPGRFSGRQFSNSRSEMNVSTLELGDSALYLCASSPGGAGGEQYFGPGTRLTVT.

This chain uses TRBV19 with TRBJ1-3; TRBD1 aligns across 9 bases. The germline gives CDR1 LNHDA, CDR2 SQIVND (reference sequence). The CDR3 consists of 18 residues. The J segment lost 0 bases and the V segment lost 5 bases, leaving 11 bases of the junction unmatched. The CDR3 DNA reads as TGTGCCAGTAGTCCAGGCCACCCGGGACAGGGCTCTGGAAACACCATATATTTT. It encodes CASSPGHPGQGSGNTIYF.

The chain couples TRBV18 to TRBJ1-6; 7 nucleotides align to TRBD1. The germline V gene encodes CDR1 KGHSH and CDR2 LQKENI. V lost 3 bases, J lost 7 bases, and 3 bases stayed unmatched. The CDR3 loop spans 14 amino acids. CDR3 protein: CASSPPGGNSPLHF. DNA for the CDR3: TGTGCCAGCTCACCTCCAGGGGGGAATTCACCCCTCCACTTT.